The 32 T cell receptor gamma chains below come from one sample, sequenced in a study of Vδ1+ human thymocytes. Study-level results: Highly polyclonal TRG and TRD repertoires with Gaussian CDR3 length distributions appeared in thymus.

Their specific antigens are unknown. The template was reverse-transcribed extracted RNA. Multiplex PCR used pooled V-gene forward primers and a constant-region reverse primer to amplify CDR3s. TCRdb redid the clone calls on the multiplex PCR reads with CATT. The sample yields several thousand gamma-chain clones, less than 60% seen once. Specimen: Vdelta1+ gamma-delta thymocytes from the thymus. As for subset: FACS-sorted CD3+ TCRalphabeta- TCRVdelta1+ TCRVdelta2- thymocytes. The source of these receptors is a girl less than two years old who had congenital heart surgery.

This clone has more than one count but fewer than ten. V and J are TRGV5 and TRGJ1 or TRGJ2. Per the germline V gene, CDR1 is VINAFY and CDR2 is YDVSNSKD. The CDR3 runs 13 residues. Losses at the gene ends were 2 bases for V and 4 bases for J; bases not matched to a gene: 5. This chain's CDR3 is CATWDICYYKKLF. Written as DNA, the CDR3 is TGTGCCACCTGGGACATTTGCTATTATAAGAAACTCTTT.

This clone was picked up one time. The chain is built from TRGV8 and TRGJ1 or TRGJ2. Since TCRdb gives no J gene, matching the DNA to germline was used here to assign it. Germline CDR1 VENAVY, CDR2 YDSYNSRV. The CDR3 is made up of 12 amino acids. V was pared by 0 bases and J by 10 bases, with 6 bases of the junction left unmatched. The CDR3 here is CATWDRQGKKLF. The CDR3 DNA is TGTGCCACCTGGGATAGGCAGGGGAAGAAACTCTTT.

As to this clone: Other DNA sequences in this specimen translate into the identical CDR3. This chain uses TRGV9 with TRGJ1 or TRGJ2. Because TCRdb records no J gene, it was assigned here through a match of the DNA to germline. V was pared by 0 bases and J by 7 bases, with 3 bases of the junction left unmatched. Germline V CDR1 and CDR2: GITISATS, ISYDGTV (reference sequence). CDR3 length equals 12 residues. CDR3 DNA sequence: TGTGCCTTGTGGGAGGTGCAATATAAGAAACTCTTT. Translated, it gives CALWEVQYKKLF.

This clone was observed a few times. V is TRGV3 and J is TRGJ1 or TRGJ2. The CDR3 runs to 15 residues. Germline values: CDR1 VTNTFY, CDR2 YDVSTARD (reference sequence). V lost 0 bases, J lost 6 bases, and 11 bases stayed unmatched. The chain's CDR3 is CATWDRRGPFYKKLF. For the CDR3, the DNA is TGTGCCACCTGGGACAGGAGAGGGCCGTTTTATAAGAAACTCTTT.

V gene TRGV5 combines with J gene TRGJ1 or TRGJ2. No J gene is reported in TCRdb; it was inferred here by comparing the DNA with germline. With V trimmed by 2 bases and J by 11 bases, 3 bases remained unmatched. Germline V gene sequence: CDR1 VINAFY, CDR2 YDVSNSKD. The CDR3 totals 10 residues. The CDR3 DNA is TGTGCCACCTGGGACAATGAGAAACTCTTT. This translates into CATWDNEKLF.

This clone was seen a few times. The gene calls are TRGV3 and TRGJP2. V gave up 0 bases and J gave up 3 bases; unmatched junction bases: 7. Germline V gene lookup returns CDR1 VTNTFY and CDR2 YDVSTARD (reference sequence). This CDR3 contains 16 residues. DNA for the CDR3: TGTGCCACCTGGGACAGGCCTTCGGGTAGTGATTGGATCAAGACGTTT. It yields the protein CATWDRPSGSDWIKTF.

This chain links TRGV8 with TRGJ1 or TRGJ2. Germline trimming cut 2 bases from V and 10 bases from J; bases unmatched to any gene: 5. CDR3 length: 11 amino acids. Germline CDR1 VENAVY, CDR2 YDSYNSRV. The CDR3 reads CATWDIWKKLF. DNA for the CDR3: TGTGCCACCTGGGATATATGGAAGAAACTCTTT.

The chain uses TRGV8 and TRGJ1 or TRGJ2. TCRdb lists no J gene, so it was determined here by aligning the DNA to germline. Germline V gene lookup returns CDR1 VENAVY and CDR2 YDSYNSRV. V lost 0 bases to trimming and J lost 6 bases; unmatched junction nucleotides: 2. The length of the CDR3 is 12 residues. The DNA for the CDR3 is TGTGCCACCTGGGATAGGCTTTATAAGAAACTCTTT. Translating gives CATWDRLYKKLF.

The rearrangement uses TRGV3 and TRGJ1 or TRGJ2. Assignment of the J gene here rests on matching the DNA to germline, because TCRdb gives none. Germline V gene data show CDR1 as VTNTFY and CDR2 as YDVSTARD (reference sequence). With V trimmed by 4 bases and J by 4 bases, 7 bases remained unmatched. This CDR3 has 13 residues. The CDR3 region has the DNA TGTGCCACCTGGGAGCCCCTCTATTATAAGAAACTCTTT. Its translation is CATWEPLYYKKLF.

The V call is TRGV8, the J call TRGJP1. Matching the DNA to germline supplied the J gene, which TCRdb does not give. Per the germline V gene, CDR1 is VENAVY and CDR2 is YDSYNSRV. V gave up 3 bases and J gave up 5 bases; unmatched junction bases: 3. The CDR3 contains 13 residues. The CDR3 bases are TGTGCCACCTGGGATGAGACTGGTTGGTTCAAGATATTT. Translating gives CATWDETGWFKIF.

This clone has only a few counts. This chain connects TRGV9 to TRGJ1 or TRGJ2. V was pared by 3 bases and J by 3 bases, with 5 bases of the junction left unmatched. The CDR3 runs 13 residues. Germline CDR1 and CDR2: GITISATS and ISYDGTV (reference sequence). CDR3 amino acids: CALWELAYYKKLF. The CDR3 DNA is TGTGCCTTGTGGGAGCTTGCTTATTATAAGAAACTCTTT.

The genes are TRGV3 and TRGJ1 or TRGJ2. Since TCRdb gives no J gene, matching the DNA to germline was used here to assign it. Germline trimming cut 5 bases from V and 2 bases from J; bases unmatched to any gene: 6. Germline-derived CDR1 and CDR2 are VTNTFY and YDVSTARD (reference sequence). The CDR3 spans 13 residues. The DNA for the CDR3 is TGTGCCACCTGGGCCCTATATTATTATAAGAAACTCTTT. As protein: CATWALYYYKKLF.

Only one count was recorded for this clone. The genes are TRGV4 and TRGJ1 or TRGJ2. The J gene is not listed in TCRdb, so it was assigned here from a DNA match to germline. V was pared by 5 bases and J by 4 bases, with 5 bases of the junction left unmatched. The CDR3 is 12 amino acids. CDR1 and CDR2 from the germline V gene are EGSTGY and YDSYTSSV. CDR3: CATWVIYYKKLF. In nucleotides, the CDR3 is TGTGCCACCTGGGTCATCTATTATAAGAAACTCTTT.

The sample holds a few counts of this clone. The rearrangement uses TRGV5 and TRGJ1 or TRGJ2. The CDR3 contains 14 residues. Losses at the gene ends were 0 bases for V and 0 bases for J; bases not matched to a gene: 2. Per germline, CDR1 VINAFY and CDR2 YDVSNSKD. CDR3 DNA: TGTGCCACCTGGGACAGGAAGAATTATTATAAGAAACTCTTT. Translated: CATWDRKNYYKKLF.

The genes are TRGV8 and TRGJ1 or TRGJ2. No J gene was available from TCRdb, and it was assigned here by a germline match of the DNA. This CDR3 comprises 15 residues. The germline CDR1 and CDR2 sequences are VENAVY and YDSYNSRV. V lost 3 bases to trimming and J lost 2 bases; unmatched junction nucleotides: 10. The CDR3 sequence: CATWDPSCHYYKKLF. CDR3 in DNA: TGTGCCACCTGGGATCCGTCTTGTCATTATTATAAGAAACTCTTT.

This clone showed up just a few times. This chain connects TRGV8 to TRGJ1 or TRGJ2. TCRdb leaves out the J gene; it was filled in here by matching the DNA to germline. CDR3 length: 13 amino acids. Losses at the gene ends were 0 bases for V and 6 bases for J; bases not matched to a gene: 5. Germline values: CDR1 VENAVY, CDR2 YDSYNSRV. The CDR3 sequence: CATWDRQGYKKLF. CDR3 nucleotide sequence: TGTGCCACCTGGGATAGGCAAGGTTATAAGAAACTCTTT.

This clone was counted once. The chain joins TRGV5 to TRGJ1 or TRGJ2. The J gene was missing in TCRdb and was found by matching the end of the DNA to germline. The germline V gene has CDR1 VINAFY and CDR2 YDVSNSKD. CDR3 length: 13 amino acids. After removal of 0 bases from V and 10 bases from J, the junction contained 9 bases not matched to a gene. DNA for the CDR3: TGTGCCACCTGGGACAGGAACTTAATAAAGAAACTCTTT. Its protein product is CATWDRNLIKKLF.

The V call is TRGV3, the J call TRGJ1 or TRGJ2. TCRdb supplies no J gene; here it was assigned by aligning the nucleotide sequence to germline. The germline V gene has CDR1 VTNTFY and CDR2 YDVSTARD (reference sequence). The CDR3 loop spans 14 amino acids. V was clipped by 3 bases and J by 3 bases; unmatched bases: 8. The CDR3 region is CATWDPSPYYKKLF. The CDR3 region has the DNA TGTGCCACCTGGGACCCCTCCCCTTATTATAAGAAACTCTTT.

This clone was seen more than once but under ten times. J is TRGJ1 or TRGJ2 and V is TRGV9. Trimming took 2 bases from V and 11 from J; bases not matched to a gene: 12. The CDR3 spans 13 residues. Germline values: CDR1 GITISATS, CDR2 ISYDGTV (reference sequence). The CDR3 DNA follows: TGTGCCTTGTGGGAGGCACACGCAGGGGAGAAACTCTTT. This gives the protein CALWEAHAGEKLF.

V and J are TRGV2 and TRGJ1 or TRGJ2. The CDR3 length is 15 residues. J lost 4 bases, V lost 0 bases, and 9 bases had no gene match. Germline assignment: CDR1 EGSNGY and CDR2 YDSYNSKV. CDR3: CATWDGGLGYYKKLF. The CDR3 DNA is TGTGCCACCTGGGACGGGGGGCTGGGCTATTATAAGAAACTCTTT.

The J gene is TRGJ1 or TRGJ2, the V gene TRGV4. Germline-derived CDR1 and CDR2 are EGSTGY and YDSYTSSV. This CDR3 region has 13 residues. Unmatched junction bases numbered 6, after V lost 5 bases and J lost 2 bases. CDR3 sequence (DNA): TGTGCCACCTGGGGTCGATATTATTATAAGAAACTCTTT. It codes for CATWGRYYYKKLF.

This clone was recorded a few times. The chain joins TRGV9 to TRGJ1 or TRGJ2. TCRdb lists no J gene, so it was determined here by aligning the DNA to germline. Germline V lookup: CDR1 GITISATS, CDR2 ISYDGTV (reference sequence). With 3 bases clipped from V and 0 bases from J, the junction kept 2 bases outside the gene matches. The length of the CDR3 is 13 residues. The DNA for the CDR3 is TGTGCCTTGTGGGAGCTGAATTATTATAAGAAACTCTTT. Its protein is CALWELNYYKKLF.

This rearrangement joins TRGV9 to TRGJ1 or TRGJ2. Since TCRdb gives no J gene, matching the DNA to germline was used here to assign it. The CDR3 is 9 amino acids. CDR1 and CDR2 from the germline V gene are GITISATS and ISYDGTV (reference sequence). The V segment lost 9 bases and the J segment 11 bases; nucleotides outside the gene matches: 7. The chain's CDR3 is CALRSEKLF. The DNA of the CDR3 is TGTGCCTTGCGCTCTGAGAAACTCTTT.

This clone appeared once. Other DNA sequences of this sample code for an identical CDR3. The V and J genes are TRGV3 and TRGJ1 or TRGJ2. Since TCRdb gives no J gene, matching the DNA to germline was used here to assign it. The ends lost 2 bases at V and 7 bases at J; junction bases unmatched: 2. Germline values: CDR1 VTNTFY, CDR2 YDVSTARD (reference sequence). The CDR3 is 11 residues long. In DNA form, the CDR3 reads TGTGCCACCTGGGACACCTATAAGAAACTCTTT. It codes for CATWDTYKKLF.

The sample holds one count of this clone. This rearrangement joins TRGV3 to TRGJ1 or TRGJ2. No J gene was available from TCRdb, and it was assigned here by a germline match of the DNA. Germline-derived CDR1 and CDR2 are VTNTFY and YDVSTARD (reference sequence). The junction had 9 bases not matched to a gene; V was cut back by 7 bases and J by 0 bases. This CDR3 spans 14 amino acids. The CDR3 spells CATCSEGNYYKKLF. CDR3 bases: TGTGCCACCTGTTCCGAGGGGAATTATTATAAGAAACTCTTT.

The rearrangement uses TRGV8 and TRGJ1 or TRGJ2. The J gene is absent in TCRdb and was assigned here via DNA matching to germline. V lost 5 bases to trimming and J lost 2 bases; unmatched junction nucleotides: 6. The CDR3 extends over 13 amino acids. Germline loops: CDR1 VENAVY, CDR2 YDSYNSRV. DNA of the CDR3: TGTGCCACCTGGGTTGGGGATTATTATAAGAAACTCTTT. Translated, it gives CATWVGDYYKKLF.

V usage is TRGV9 and J usage is TRGJ1 or TRGJ2. TCRdb records no J gene; here it was assigned by comparing the DNA to germline. The CDR3 contains 11 residues. Germline values: CDR1 GITISATS, CDR2 ISYDGTV (reference sequence). After removal of 2 bases from V and 12 bases from J, the junction contained 7 bases not matched to a gene. CDR3 in DNA: TGTGCCTTGTGGGAGGGTGATGGGAAACTCTTT. It is translated as CALWEGDGKLF.

In this sample, this clone turned up once. The V gene is listed as TRGV2; no J gene was called. This CDR3 contains 11 residues. Germline CDR1 reads EGSNGY; CDR2 reads YDSYNSKV. CDR3: CATWVRYPELF. Here the CDR3 DNA reads TGTGCCACCTGGGTCCGATACCCAGAACTCTTT.

The V gene is TRGV4, the J gene TRGJ1 or TRGJ2. TCRdb supplies no J gene; here it was assigned by aligning the nucleotide sequence to germline. J was trimmed by 4 bases and V by 3 bases; bases with no gene match: 6. This CDR3 spans 13 amino acids. CDR1 EGSTGY and CDR2 YDSYTSSV come from the germline V gene. CDR3 bases: TGTGCCACCTGGGATCCGAGGTATTATAAGAAACTCTTT. Translation gives CATWDPRYYKKLF.

The chain joins TRGV9 to TRGJ1 or TRGJ2. TCRdb carries no J gene annotation; the J gene was assigned here by matching the DNA with germline. From germline, CDR1 is GITISATS and CDR2 ISYDGTV (reference sequence). This CDR3 spans 17 amino acids. With 0 bases clipped from V and 0 bases from J, the junction kept 11 bases outside the gene matches. CDR3: CALWEVGHTSNYYKKLF. The CDR3 region has the DNA TGTGCCTTGTGGGAGGTGGGTCATACCTCGAATTATTATAAGAAACTCTTT.

By share, this clone counts as medium-sized. V is TRGV5 and J is TRGJ1 or TRGJ2. The CDR3 has 12 residues. CDR1 and CDR2 from the germline V gene are VINAFY and YDVSNSKD. Losses at the gene ends were 3 bases for V and 5 bases for J; bases not matched to a gene: 4. The CDR3 nucleotides read TGTGCCACCTGGGACGGGGATTATAAGAAACTCTTT. Its translation: CATWDGDYKKLF.

The chain combines TRGV3 with TRGJ1 or TRGJ2. The J gene, left out of TCRdb, was set here by checking the DNA against germline. Per the germline V gene, CDR1 is VTNTFY and CDR2 is YDVSTARD (reference sequence). CDR3 size: 16 residues. After removal of 3 bases from V and 6 bases from J, the junction contained 17 bases not matched to a gene. The chain's CDR3 is CATWDSRLGGIYKKLF. The DNA of the CDR3 is TGTGCCACCTGGGACTCCCGGCTGGGAGGGATTTATAAGAAACTCTTT.